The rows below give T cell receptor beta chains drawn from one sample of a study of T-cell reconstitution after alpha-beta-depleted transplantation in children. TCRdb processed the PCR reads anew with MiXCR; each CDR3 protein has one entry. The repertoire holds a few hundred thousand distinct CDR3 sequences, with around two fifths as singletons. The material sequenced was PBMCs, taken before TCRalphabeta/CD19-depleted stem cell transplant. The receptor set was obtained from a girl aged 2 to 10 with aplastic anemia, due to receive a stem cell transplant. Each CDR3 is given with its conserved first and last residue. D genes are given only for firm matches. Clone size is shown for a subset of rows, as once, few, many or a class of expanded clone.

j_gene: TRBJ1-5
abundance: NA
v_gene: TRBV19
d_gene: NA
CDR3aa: CASRRVSNQPQHF
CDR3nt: TGTGCCAGTAGGCGGGTAAGCAATCAGCCCCAGCATTTT

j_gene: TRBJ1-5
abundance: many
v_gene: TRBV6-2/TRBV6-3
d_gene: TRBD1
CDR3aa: CASSPSGQGAIQPQHF
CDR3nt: TGTGCCAGCAGTCCCTCGGGACAGGGGGCCATTCAGCCCCAGCATTTT

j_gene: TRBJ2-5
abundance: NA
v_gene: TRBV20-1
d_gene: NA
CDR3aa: CSIQRGHQETQYF
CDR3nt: TGCAGTATACAGAGGGGCCACCAAGAGACCCAGTACTTC

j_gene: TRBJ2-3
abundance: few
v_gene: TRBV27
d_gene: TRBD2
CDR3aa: CASSLTASGHVAQYF
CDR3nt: TGTGCCAGCAGTTTAACGGCTAGCGGCCATGTGGCGCAGTATTTT

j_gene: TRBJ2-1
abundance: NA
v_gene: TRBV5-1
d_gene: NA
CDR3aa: CASSLGGTSYNEQFF
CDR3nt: TGCGCCAGCAGCTTGGGCGGGACCTCCTACAATGAGCAGTTCTTC

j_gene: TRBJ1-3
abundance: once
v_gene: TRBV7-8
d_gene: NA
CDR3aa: CASSLDPFGNTIYF
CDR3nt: TGTGCCAGCAGCTTAGATCCGTTTGGAAACACCATATATTTT

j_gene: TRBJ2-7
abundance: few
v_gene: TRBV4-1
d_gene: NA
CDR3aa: CASSQVWTPREQYF
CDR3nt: TGCGCCAGCAGCCAAGTGTGGACCCCTCGGGAGCAGTACTTC

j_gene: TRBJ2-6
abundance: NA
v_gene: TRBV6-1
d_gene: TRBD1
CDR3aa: CASREQGAHGANVLTF
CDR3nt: TGTGCCAGCAGGGAACAGGGGGCGCACGGGGCCAACGTCCTGACTTTC

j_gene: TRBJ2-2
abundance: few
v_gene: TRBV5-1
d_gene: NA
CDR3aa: CANLAGGRGAFF
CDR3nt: TGCGCCAACCTGGCAGGAGGCCGGGGAGCTTTTTTT

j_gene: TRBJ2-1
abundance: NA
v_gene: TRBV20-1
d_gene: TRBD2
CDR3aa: CSASVAGARYNEQFF
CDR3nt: TGCAGTGCTAGTGTGGCGGGAGCACGCTACAATGAGCAGTTCTTC

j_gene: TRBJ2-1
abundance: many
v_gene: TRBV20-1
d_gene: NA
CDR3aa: CSARENLWETNEQFF
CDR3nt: TGCAGTGCTAGAGAAAATTTGTGGGAGACCAATGAGCAGTTCTTC

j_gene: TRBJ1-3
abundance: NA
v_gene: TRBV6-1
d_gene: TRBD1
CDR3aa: CASRTGAQGNTIYF
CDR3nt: TGTGCCAGCCGGACAGGGGCGCAAGGAAACACCATATATTTT

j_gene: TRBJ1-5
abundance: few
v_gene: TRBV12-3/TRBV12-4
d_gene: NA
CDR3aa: CASSLSPYQPQHF
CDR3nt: TGTGCCAGCAGTTTAAGTCCCTATCAGCCCCAGCATTTT

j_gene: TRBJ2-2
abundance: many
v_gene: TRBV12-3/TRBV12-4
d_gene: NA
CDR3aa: CASSPQGVNTGELFF
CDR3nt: TGTGCCAGCAGTCCCCAAGGGGTTAACACCGGGGAGCTGTTTTTT

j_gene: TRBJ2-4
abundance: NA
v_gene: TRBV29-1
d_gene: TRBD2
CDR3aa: CSVALGEGRNIQYF
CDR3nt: TGCAGCGTTGCCCTTGGGGAGGGCCGGAACATTCAGTACTTC

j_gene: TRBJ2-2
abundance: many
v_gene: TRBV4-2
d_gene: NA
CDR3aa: CASSQGLTKAGELFF
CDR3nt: TGTGCCAGCAGCCAAGGCCTAACTAAAGCCGGGGAGCTGTTTTTT

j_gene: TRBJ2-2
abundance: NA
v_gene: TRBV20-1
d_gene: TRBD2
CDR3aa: CSAPTSGRTNTGELFF
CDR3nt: TGCAGTGCCCCGACTAGCGGGAGGACGAACACCGGGGAGCTGTTTTTT

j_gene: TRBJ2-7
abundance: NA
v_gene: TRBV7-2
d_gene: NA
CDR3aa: CASRRQGGGPYEQYF
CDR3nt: TGTGCCAGCAGGCGGCAGGGGGGGGGGCCCTACGAGCAGTACTTC

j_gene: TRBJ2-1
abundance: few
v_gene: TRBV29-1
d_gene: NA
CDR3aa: CSVRNRDFNEQFF
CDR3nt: TGCAGCGTCCGAAATCGGGACTTCAATGAGCAGTTCTTC

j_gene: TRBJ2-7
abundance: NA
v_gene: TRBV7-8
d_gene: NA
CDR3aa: CASSLVAARAFYEQYF
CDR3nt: TGTGCCAGCAGCTTAGTTGCAGCCAGGGCATTTTACGAGCAGTACTTC

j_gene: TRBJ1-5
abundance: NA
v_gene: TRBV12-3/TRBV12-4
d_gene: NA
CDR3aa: CASGQTGSGNQPQHF
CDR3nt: TGTGCCAGCGGTCAAACAGGGTCTGGAAATCAGCCCCAGCATTTT

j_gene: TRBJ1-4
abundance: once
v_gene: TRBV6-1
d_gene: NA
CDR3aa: CASRWTRGNEKLFF
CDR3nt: TGTGCCAGCAGGTGGACAAGGGGAAATGAAAAACTGTTTTTT

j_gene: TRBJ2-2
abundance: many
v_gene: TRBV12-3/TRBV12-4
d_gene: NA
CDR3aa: CASSFLGESGELFF
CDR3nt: TGTGCCAGCAGTTTTTTGGGGGAATCCGGGGAGCTGTTTTTT

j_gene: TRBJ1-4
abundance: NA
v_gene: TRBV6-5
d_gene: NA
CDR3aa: CASRSDREKLFF
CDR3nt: TGTGCCAGCAGAAGCGACAGAGAAAAACTGTTTTTT

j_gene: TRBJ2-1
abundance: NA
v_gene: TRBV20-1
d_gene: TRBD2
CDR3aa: CSAPPSGYNEQFF
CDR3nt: TGCAGTGCCCCTCCTAGCGGGTACAATGAGCAGTTCTTC

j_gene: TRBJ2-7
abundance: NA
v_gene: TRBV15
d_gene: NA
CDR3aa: CATSRERGYEQYF
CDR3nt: TGTGCCACCAGCAGAGAACGGGGCTACGAGCAGTACTTC

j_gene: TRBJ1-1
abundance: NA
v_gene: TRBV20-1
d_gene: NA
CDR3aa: CSARVRVNTEAFF
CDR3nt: TGCAGTGCTAGAGTGAGGGTGAACACTGAAGCTTTCTTT

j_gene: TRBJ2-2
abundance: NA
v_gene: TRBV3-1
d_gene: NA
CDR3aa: CASSQGRVSGGELFF
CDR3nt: TGTGCCAGCAGCCAAGGACGGGTCAGTGGCGGGGAGCTGTTTTTT

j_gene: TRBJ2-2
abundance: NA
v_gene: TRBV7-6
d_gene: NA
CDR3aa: CASSATGAGTGELFF
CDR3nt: TGTGCCAGCAGCGCGACAGGTGCAGGCACCGGGGAGCTGTTTTTT

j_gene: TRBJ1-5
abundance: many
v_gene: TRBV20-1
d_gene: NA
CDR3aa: CSARRTASNQPQHF
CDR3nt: TGCAGTGCTCGCAGGACAGCAAGCAATCAGCCCCAGCATTTT

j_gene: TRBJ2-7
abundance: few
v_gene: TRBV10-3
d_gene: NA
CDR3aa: CAISESERRSYEQYF
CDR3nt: TGTGCCATCAGTGAGTCCGAGCGAAGGTCCTACGAGCAGTACTTC

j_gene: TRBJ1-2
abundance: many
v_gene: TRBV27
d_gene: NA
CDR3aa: CASSSRDTYGYTF
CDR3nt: TGTGCCAGCAGTTCAAGGGACACCTATGGCTACACCTTC

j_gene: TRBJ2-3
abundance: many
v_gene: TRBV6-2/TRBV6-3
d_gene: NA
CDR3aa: CASKADSTDTQYF
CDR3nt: TGTGCCAGCAAGGCGGATAGCACAGATACGCAGTATTTT

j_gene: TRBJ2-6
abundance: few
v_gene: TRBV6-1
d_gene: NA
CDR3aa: CASSRTANSGANVLTF
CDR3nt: TGTGCCAGCAGTCGGACAGCCAACTCTGGGGCCAACGTCCTGACTTTC

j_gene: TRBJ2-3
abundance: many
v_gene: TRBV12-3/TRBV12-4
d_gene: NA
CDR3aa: CASTDRATYTDTQYF
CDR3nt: TGTGCCAGCACGGACAGAGCCACCTACACAGATACGCAGTATTTT

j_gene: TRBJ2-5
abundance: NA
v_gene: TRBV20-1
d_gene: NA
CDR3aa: CSARNRQGNLGETQYF
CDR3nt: TGCAGTGCTAGAAATAGGCAGGGGAATTTGGGAGAGACCCAGTACTTC

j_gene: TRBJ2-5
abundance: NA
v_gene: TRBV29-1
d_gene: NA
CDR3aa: CSVARGAVETQYF
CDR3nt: TGCAGCGTTGCCCGGGGGGCGGTTGAGACCCAGTACTTC